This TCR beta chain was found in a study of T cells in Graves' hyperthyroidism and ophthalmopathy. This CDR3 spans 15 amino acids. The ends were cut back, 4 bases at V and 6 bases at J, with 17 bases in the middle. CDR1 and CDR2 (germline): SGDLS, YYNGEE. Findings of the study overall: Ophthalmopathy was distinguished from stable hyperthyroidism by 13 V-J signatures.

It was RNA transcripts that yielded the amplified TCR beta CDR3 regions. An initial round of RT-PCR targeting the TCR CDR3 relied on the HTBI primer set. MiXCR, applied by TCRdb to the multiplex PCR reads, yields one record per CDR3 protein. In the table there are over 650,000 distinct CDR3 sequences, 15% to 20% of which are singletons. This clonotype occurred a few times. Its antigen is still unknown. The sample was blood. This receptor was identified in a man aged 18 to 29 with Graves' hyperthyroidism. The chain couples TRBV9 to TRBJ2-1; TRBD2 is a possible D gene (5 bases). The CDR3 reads CASSPPSGKSNEQFF. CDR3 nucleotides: TGTGCCAGCAGCCCCCCCTCGGGGAAGAGCAATGAGCAGTTCTTC.